This T cell receptor beta chain was captured by sequencing in a study of cytomegalovirus exposure and HLA in healthy donors. Study details: One earlier analysis, a look at approximately 180 million T cells, found more than 100 million unique TCR beta sequences. Findings and limits, study-wide: TCR beta chains numbering some 160 were designated cytomegalovirus-associated.

PCR primers comprised 60 Vbeta and 13 Jbeta primers. The protocol was immunoSEQ multiplex PCR, while the TCRdb copy is restricted to in-frame clones and leaves out a portion. The data contain 95,000 to 110,000 clones, over 75% of them singletons. CDR3 size: 14 residues. Germline values: CDR1 MNHEY, CDR2 SMNVEV (reference sequence). V was clipped by 4 bases and J by 0 bases, with 10 bases between them. A remark on this clone: Antigen: not known.

The V call is TRBV27, the J call TRBJ2-7, with no clear D. The sequenced sample consisted of PBMCs. The sequence was collected from a male donor in good health and CMV-seronegative. The CDR3 spells CASSSTPSSYEQYF. The CDR3, as DNA: TGTGCCAGCAGTTCGACTCCGAGCTCCTACGAGCAGTACTTC.